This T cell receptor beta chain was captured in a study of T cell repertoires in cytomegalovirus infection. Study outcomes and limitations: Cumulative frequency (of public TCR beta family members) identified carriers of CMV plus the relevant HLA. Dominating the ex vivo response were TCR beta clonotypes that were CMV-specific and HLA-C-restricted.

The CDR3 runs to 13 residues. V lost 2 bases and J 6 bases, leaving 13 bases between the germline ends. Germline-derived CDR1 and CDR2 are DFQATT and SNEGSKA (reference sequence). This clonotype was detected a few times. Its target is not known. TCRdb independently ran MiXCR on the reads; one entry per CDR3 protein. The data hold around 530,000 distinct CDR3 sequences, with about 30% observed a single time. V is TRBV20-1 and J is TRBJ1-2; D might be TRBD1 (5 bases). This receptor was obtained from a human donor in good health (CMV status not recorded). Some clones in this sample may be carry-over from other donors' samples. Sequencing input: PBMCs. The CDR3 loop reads CSARWGRQDGYTF. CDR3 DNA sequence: TGCAGTGCTAGATGGGGGAGGCAGGATGGCTACACCTTC.